These 6 T cell receptor beta chains came from one sample sequenced in a study of cytomegalovirus exposure and HLA in healthy donors. Use of 60 Vbeta and 13 Jbeta primers characterized the PCR. Clones were sequenced by immunoSEQ multiplex PCR, and TCRdb holds only the in-frame ones, with some missing. The table for this sample gives around 50,000 clones. Sample: PBMCs. The receptor source for this set is a male donor in good health and CMV-seropositive.

The chain is built from TRBV4-3 and TRBJ2-5; TRBD2 agrees at 8 bases. V shed 0 bases, J shed 4 bases, and the junction held 7 bases outside the gene matches. Germline assignment: CDR1 LGHNA and CDR2 YSLEER. The CDR3 has 16 amino acids. The DNA of the CDR3 is TGCGCCAGCAGCCAAGATCGAGGCCTAGCGGGAGAGACCCAGTACTTC. Amino acid sequence: CASSQDRGLAGETQYF.

The chain couples TRBV5-4 to TRBJ1-2; D is uncertain. V was clipped by 2 bases and J by 3 bases, with 17 bases between them. Per germline, CDR1 SGHNT and CDR2 YYREEE (reference sequence). The CDR3 loop spans 16 amino acids. The CDR3 spells CASSFFQVNPDYGYTF. In nucleotides, the CDR3 is TGTGCCAGCAGCTTTTTCCAGGTCAACCCCGACTATGGCTACACCTTC.

This chain links TRBV6-5 with TRBJ2-2, with TRBD2 as a possible D gene (5 bases). The V end lost 6 bases, the J end lost 7 bases, and 15 bases lay between the germline ends. Per the germline V gene, CDR1 is MNHEY and CDR2 is SVGAGI. The CDR3 consists of 14 residues. In DNA form, the CDR3 reads TGTGCCAGCAGCCCTCGGGGATATGGCGGGGAGCTGTTTTTT. Amino acids: CASSPRGYGGELFF.

The V and J genes are TRBV13 and TRBJ2-7; 7 bases line up with TRBD2. This CDR3 contains 15 residues. Germline assignment: CDR1 PRHDT and CDR2 FYEKMQ (reference sequence). J lost 0 bases, V lost 0 bases, and 2 bases had no gene match. CDR3 DNA sequence: TGTGCCAGCAGCTTAGGAGGCGGGAGCTCCTACGAGCAGTACTTC. It translates to CASSLGGGSSYEQYF.

The J gene is TRBJ2-1, the V gene TRBV30, with D possibly being TRBD1 (5 bases). The germline V and J ends were trimmed by 5 bases and 7 bases, with 15 bases remaining between them. This CDR3 comprises 13 residues. CDR1 is GTSNPN and CDR2 is SVGIG in the germline V gene (reference sequence). For the CDR3, the DNA is TGTGCCTGGGAAAGGACAAGTCGGAATGAGCAGTTCTTC. Its protein product is CAWERTSRNEQFF.

The chain links TRBV2 to TRBJ2-1; 8 nucleotides line up with TRBD2. The CDR3 consists of 14 residues. Losses at the gene ends were 3 bases for V and 5 bases for J; bases not matched to a gene: 3. Looked up from germline, CDR1 is SNHLY and CDR2 is FYNNEI. The CDR3 loop is CASSEPRGDNEQFF. The CDR3 bases are TGTGCCAGCAGTGAGCCGCGGGGGGACAATGAGCAGTTCTTC.